This T cell receptor beta chain appears in the sequencing data of a study of shared T cell receptors in the human thymus. Using immunoSEQ multiplex PCR, the repertoire was profiled, and TCRdb retains in-frame clones only, with some absent. The sample carries approximately 760,000 clones, 70% to 90% recorded once. Trimming at V came to 1 base and at J to 4 bases, leaving 6 bases not matched to a gene. Germline values: CDR1 SGHVS, CDR2 FNYEAQ. The CDR3 loop spans 16 amino acids. The same sample was also studied in work on human thymus T cells. This second study says: Donor material was obtained from healthy Finnish infants undergoing corrective surgery for congenital heart defects. The thymus tissue came from resections taken during corrective heart surgery. Usage of V and J genes appeared biased in thymic and blood repertoires.

The sample taken for sequencing was thymocytes. The chain uses TRBV7-6 and TRBJ2-2; TRBD1 agrees at 7 bases. The sequence was collected from a girl in the first two years of life with a congenital heart defect. The CDR3: CASSLGASGGTGELFF. The CDR3 DNA reads TGTGCCAGCAGCTTAGGGGCCTCAGGGGGCACCGGGGAGCTGTTTTTT.